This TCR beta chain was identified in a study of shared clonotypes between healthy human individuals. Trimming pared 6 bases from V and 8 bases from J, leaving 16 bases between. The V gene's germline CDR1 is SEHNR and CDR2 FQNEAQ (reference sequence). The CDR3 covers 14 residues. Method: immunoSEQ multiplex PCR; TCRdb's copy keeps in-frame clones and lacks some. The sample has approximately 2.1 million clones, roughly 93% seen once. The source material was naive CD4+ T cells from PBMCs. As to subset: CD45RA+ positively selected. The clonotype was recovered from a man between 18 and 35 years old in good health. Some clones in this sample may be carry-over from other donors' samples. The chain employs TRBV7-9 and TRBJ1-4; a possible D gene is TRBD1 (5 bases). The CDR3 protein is CASSRTGVVEKLFF. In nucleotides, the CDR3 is TGTGCCAGCAGTCGGACGGGGGTGGTGGAAAAACTGTTTTTT.